Shown below are 2 T cell receptor beta chains from a single sample sequenced in a study of blood T cell repertoires in COVID-19. Profiling relied on immunoSEQ multiplex PCR, and the TCRdb table lists in-frame clones only, not all of them. The sample includes 250,000 to 350,000 clones, around 85% of them seen just once. Sequencing was performed on peripheral blood. These receptor sequences come from a woman younger than 45 who had recovered from COVID-19.

V gene TRBV4-1 combines with J gene TRBJ2-3, with 8 bases identical to TRBD1. With V trimmed by 2 bases and J by 0 bases, 10 bases remained unmatched. CDR3 length equals 18 residues. Germline CDR1 reads MGHRA; CDR2 reads YSYEKL. CDR3 nucleotides: TGCGCCAGCAGCCAAACCTTCCAGGGGGCTCCTAGCACAGATACGCAGTATTTT. This translates into CASSQTFQGAPSTDTQYF.

This chain connects TRBV6-5 to TRBJ2-7, with TRBD1 matching over 8 bases. Trimming at V came to 4 bases and at J to 4 bases, leaving 9 bases not matched to a gene. The CDR3 consists of 15 residues. Germline V CDR1 and CDR2: MNHEY, SVGAGI. The CDR3 nucleotides are TGTGCCAGCAGTTTAACTCCGGGACAGGCATACGAGCAGTACTTC. It translates to CASSLTPGQAYEQYF.